A selection of T cell receptor beta chains follows, all from one sample in a study of shared clonotypes between healthy human individuals. TCRdb's table, derived via immunoSEQ multiplex PCR, lists solely in-frame clones and lacks some. This table holds 2,500,000 or so clones, 80% to 95% found once. The material sequenced was naive CD4+ T cells from PBMCs. These receptors all stem from a young man in good health. Some clones in this sample may be carry-over from other donors' samples. Both conserved end residues are part of each CDR3. A D gene is named only where the DNA matches it firmly. A clone size is listed for some rows: how often the clone was seen (once, few, many), or a class if it is expanded.

V gene	D gene	clone size	J gene	CDR3 protein	CDR3 DNA
TRBV5-1	-	-	TRBJ2-5	CASSLEVNREETQYF	TGCGCCAGCAGCTTGGAAGTTAACAGGGAAGAGACCCAGTACTTC
TRBV20-1	-	-	TRBJ2-4	CSVGRSIQYF	TGCAGTGTGGGCCGGAGCATTCAGTACTTC
TRBV5-8	-	-	TRBJ2-2	CASSLVQDARLFF	TGTGCCAGCAGCTTGGTCCAGGACGCTCGGCTGTTTTTT
TRBV4-1	-	-	TRBJ2-1	CASSQRLGYNEQFF	TGCGCCAGCAGCCAACGACTGGGGTACAATGAGCAGTTCTTC
TRBV9	TRBD1	-	TRBJ1-1	CASSAGQGTEAFF	TGTGCCAGCAGCGCGGGACAGGGGACTGAAGCTTTCTTT
TRBV28	-	-	TRBJ1-4	CASSFGGRDEKLFF	TGTGCCAGCAGTTTTGGGGGGCGGGATGAAAAACTGTTTTTT
TRBV2	-	few	TRBJ2-2	CASGINTGELFF	TGTGCCAGCGGGATTAACACCGGGGAGCTGTTTTTT
TRBV5-1	-	-	TRBJ1-1	CASSVTGRNTEAFF	TGCGCCAGCAGCGTGACAGGCAGGAACACTGAAGCTTTCTTT
TRBV10-3	-	-	TRBJ1-6	CAISEQGRSYNSPLHF	TGTGCCATCAGTGAGCAGGGTCGGTCCTATAATTCACCCCTCCACTTT
TRBV5-4	-	-	TRBJ2-3	CASSLNGNTDTQYF	TGTGCCAGCAGCTTGAATGGAAACACAGATACGCAGTATTTT
TRBV28	-	-	TRBJ2-3	CASSFPSRRAVDTQYF	TGTGCCAGCAGTTTCCCCTCTCGACGAGCTGTAGATACGCAGTATTTT
TRBV9	TRBD2	-	TRBJ2-2	CASSVSSGRIGELFF	TGTGCCAGCAGCGTCTCCAGCGGGAGAATCGGGGAGCTGTTTTTT
TRBV11-2	-	-	TRBJ2-7	CASSLAATGYEQYF	TGTGCCAGCAGCTTAGCTGCGACAGGATACGAGCAGTACTTC
TRBV5-1	-	-	TRBJ2-1	CASSRAGSHNEQFF	TGCGCCAGCAGCAGAGCGGGCTCTCACAATGAGCAGTTCTTC
TRBV4-1	-	-	TRBJ1-5	CASSPYLGVSNQPQHF	TGCGCCAGCAGCCCCTATCTGGGGGTTAGCAATCAGCCCCAGCATTTT
TRBV11-2	-	-	TRBJ1-1	CASSLERSTEAFF	TGTGCCAGCAGCTTAGAACGCTCTACGGAAGCTTTCTTT
TRBV18	-	-	TRBJ2-1	CASSPFSNEQFF	TGTGCCAGCTCACCATTCTCCAATGAGCAGTTCTTC
TRBV19	TRBD2	-	TRBJ2-5	CASSIGLAGVGTQYF	TGTGCCAGTAGTATCGGGCTAGCGGGAGTCGGGACCCAGTACTTC
TRBV10-3	-	-	TRBJ1-2	CAISAGQRNYGYTF	TGTGCCATCAGTGCGGGGCAAAGAAACTATGGCTACACCTTC
TRBV5-5	-	-	TRBJ1-2	CASSYGGTTGRGYTF	TGTGCCAGCAGCTACGGAGGGACGACGGGGAGAGGCTACACCTTC
TRBV11-2	-	-	TRBJ2-1	CASSLDWSVDEQFF	TGTGCCAGCAGCTTAGACTGGAGTGTGGATGAGCAGTTCTTC
TRBV5-4	TRBD1	-	TRBJ2-1	CASSTRTGGIYNEQFF	TGTGCCAGCAGCACCCGAACAGGGGGGATCTACAATGAGCAGTTCTTC
TRBV7-9	TRBD1	-	TRBJ2-5	CASSLARGLGETQYF	TGTGCCAGCAGCTTGGCCAGGGGGCTGGGTGAGACCCAGTACTTC
TRBV2	-	-	TRBJ1-2	CASSEVSGDYGYTF	TGTGCCAGCAGTGAAGTTTCAGGGGACTATGGCTACACCTTC
TRBV11-1	-	-	TRBJ2-7	CASSPTKPGPGSYEQYF	TGTGCCAGCAGCCCGACTAAACCGGGACCGGGATCCTACGAGCAGTACTTC
TRBV6-6	TRBD2	-	TRBJ2-7	CASTTFPAGRQYF	TGTGCCAGCACCACCTTCCCAGCGGGACGACAGTACTTC
TRBV5-1	TRBD2	-	TRBJ2-1	CASSNYPSGSFSYNEQFF	TGCGCCAGCAGCAATTATCCTAGCGGGAGCTTCTCCTACAATGAGCAGTTCTTC
TRBV5-1	-	once	TRBJ1-4	CASSLAVGQASNEKLFF	TGCGCCAGCAGCTTGGCGGTCGGACAAGCGAGTAATGAAAAACTGTTTTTT
TRBV11-2	-	-	TRBJ2-7	CASSSGTFSSYEQYF	TGTGCCAGCAGCTCAGGGACATTTTCCTCCTACGAGCAGTACTTC
TRBV4-1	-	-	TRBJ2-7	CASSQSPARGDSSYEQYF	TGCGCCAGCAGCCAATCGCCCGCAAGGGGGGACAGCTCCTACGAGCAGTACTTC
TRBV29-1	-	-	TRBJ2-2	CSVEDPRFNGGELFF	TGCAGCGTTGAAGATCCGCGATTCAACGGCGGGGAGCTGTTTTTT
TRBV5-1	-	-	TRBJ2-7	CASSPGPPTYEQYF	TGCGCCAGCAGCCCGGGACCACCTACCTACGAGCAGTACTTC
TRBV21-1	-	-	TRBJ1-1	CASRPTEAFF	TGTGCCAGCCGCCCAACTGAAGCTTTCTTT
TRBV28	-	-	TRBJ1-1	CASSLQSTEAFF	TGTGCCAGCAGTTTACAGAGCACTGAAGCTTTCTTT
TRBV28	-	-	TRBJ1-5	CASTLQVNSNQPQHF	TGTGCCAGCACCCTACAGGTCAATAGCAATCAGCCCCAGCATTTT
TRBV11-2	TRBD1	-	TRBJ2-7	CASSLIVGQGAPEQYF	TGTGCCAGCAGCTTAATCGTCGGGCAGGGGGCTCCCGAGCAGTACTTC
TRBV28	TRBD1	-	TRBJ2-3	CASSLVRGRDTQYF	TGTGCCAGCAGTTTAGTCAGGGGGAGAGATACGCAGTATTTT
TRBV23-1	-	-	TRBJ2-5	CASSALACFGCQETQYF	TGCGCCAGCAGCGCCCTAGCCTGTTTTGGTTGCCAAGAGACCCAGTACTTC
TRBV19	TRBD2	-	TRBJ2-1	CASSMYGSGTSGSRNEQFF	TGTGCCAGTAGTATGTATGGGTCCGGGACTAGCGGGAGTAGGAATGAGCAGTTCTTC
TRBV5-8	-	-	TRBJ1-2	CASSLAERWGYGYTF	TGTGCCAGCAGCTTGGCCGAGAGATGGGGCTATGGCTACACCTTC
TRBV6-1	-	-	TRBJ2-7	CASSEAISRQGSGQYF	TGTGCCAGCAGTGAAGCGATCTCTCGGCAGGGGTCGGGGCAGTACTTC
TRBV6-5	TRBD2	-	TRBJ2-7	CASSYMVGTSNPEQYF	TGTGCCAGCAGTTACATGGTCGGGACTAGCAACCCCGAGCAGTACTTC
TRBV7-6	TRBD2	-	TRBJ2-3	CASSLGPGLEADTQYF	TGTGCCAGCAGCTTAGGACCGGGACTAGAAGCAGATACGCAGTATTTT
TRBV4-2	-	-	TRBJ1-3	CASSQLGGVGNTIYF	TGTGCCAGCAGCCAACTGGGGGGCGTTGGAAACACCATATATTTT